The clone carrying this TCR beta chain was detected a few times. Using a J-beta primer mix together with a sample-barcoded 5' primer, a second PCR was run for roughly 6 to 11 cycles. TCRdb redid the calling of the 5' RACE reads with MiXCR, one entry per CDR3 protein. The sample includes hundreds of thousands of distinct CDR3 sequences, roughly 20% of them seen just once. These data are taken from a study of blood T cells in healthy people across ages. The CDR3 runs to 13 residues. V shed 4 bases and J shed 5 bases, with 11 bases lying between them. Per the germline V gene, CDR1 is SNHLY and CDR2 is FYNNEI.

This rearrangement joins TRBV2 to TRBJ2-5; D is possibly TRBD2 (5 bases). Input material: blood. This sequence was found in a man in his 70s in good health. Here the CDR3 reads CASSGERQETQYF. In DNA form, the CDR3 reads TGTGCCAGCAGTGGGGAGAGGCAGGAGACCCAGTACTTC.